The rows below give T cell receptor beta chains drawn from one sample of a study of radiation and T cells in renal cell carcinoma. Only in-frame clones appear in the TCRdb table, and some are missing; sequencing was by immunoSEQ multiplex PCR. The repertoire holds about 130,000 clones, with around 90% as singletons. This sample comprised blood, obtained from a patient whose treatment included radiotherapy and nephrectomy. The receptors derive from a woman in her 70s with renal cell carcinoma. CDR3s include the opening cysteine and the closing phenylalanine or tryptophan. Each record gives: V gene, J gene, D gene, clone size, CDR3 DNA, CDR3 protein. D genes are given only for firm matches. Clone size appears in some rows only: once, few, many, or a class for an expanded clone.

V gene: TRBV11-3; J gene: TRBJ2-3; D gene: TRBD1; clone size: once; CDR3 DNA: TGTGCCAGCAGCTTAGGAGTCAGGGGGCCAGATACGCAGTATTTT; CDR3 protein: CASSLGVRGPDTQYF
V gene: TRBV7-9; J gene: TRBJ2-3; D gene: TRBD2; clone size: NA; CDR3 DNA: TGTGCCAGCAGCCCGCGACTAGCGGGGATGAGCACAGATACGCAGTATTTT; CDR3 protein: CASSPRLAGMSTDTQYF
V gene: TRBV2; J gene: TRBJ1-6; D gene: TRBD1; clone size: NA; CDR3 DNA: TGTGCCAGCACCCGGACAGGGGATAATTCACCCCTCCACTTT; CDR3 protein: CASTRTGDNSPLHF
V gene: TRBV11-2; J gene: TRBJ1-2; D gene: TRBD1; clone size: NA; CDR3 DNA: TGTGCCAGCAGCGTAGGGACAGGGTCTGGCTATGGCTACACCTTC; CDR3 protein: CASSVGTGSGYGYTF
V gene: TRBV7-3; J gene: TRBJ2-2; D gene: NA; clone size: NA; CDR3 DNA: TGTGCCAGCAGCCCCTTGCGGGGGAACACCGGGGAGCTGTTTTTT; CDR3 protein: CASSPLRGNTGELFF
V gene: TRBV5-1; J gene: TRBJ2-7; D gene: NA; clone size: NA; CDR3 DNA: TGCGCCAGCAGCTTGGCAGGTTCCTACGAGCAGTACTTC; CDR3 protein: CASSLAGSYEQYF
V gene: TRBV4-1; J gene: TRBJ2-3; D gene: TRBD2; clone size: NA; CDR3 DNA: TGCGCCAGCAGCCAAGTTCTAGCGGGGAGCACAGATACGCAGTATTTT; CDR3 protein: CASSQVLAGSTDTQYF
V gene: TRBV30; J gene: TRBJ1-5; D gene: NA; clone size: few; CDR3 DNA: TGTGCCTGGAGTGTACCCAGGGGCGGCCAGCCCCAGCATTTT; CDR3 protein: CAWSVPRGGQPQHF
V gene: TRBV19; J gene: TRBJ1-2; D gene: NA; clone size: once; CDR3 DNA: TGTGCCAGTAGCGAGTATATAGATACTAACTATGGCTACACCTTC; CDR3 protein: CASSEYIDTNYGYTF
V gene: TRBV28; J gene: TRBJ2-7; D gene: NA; clone size: NA; CDR3 DNA: TGTGCCAGCAGTCCCGGACACTCCTACGAGCAGTACTTC; CDR3 protein: CASSPGHSYEQYF
V gene: TRBV9; J gene: TRBJ1-1; D gene: NA; clone size: once; CDR3 DNA: TGTGCCAGCAGCGTTACACAGATGAACACTGAAGCTTTCTTT; CDR3 protein: CASSVTQMNTEAFF
V gene: TRBV5-4; J gene: TRBJ1-1; D gene: NA; clone size: NA; CDR3 DNA: TGTGCCAGCAGCTTGGAAACAGGGAGAACTGAAGCTTTCTTT; CDR3 protein: CASSLETGRTEAFF
V gene: TRBV7-8; J gene: TRBJ1-2; D gene: TRBD1; clone size: NA; CDR3 DNA: TGTGCCAGCAGCTTAGAGGGGGCGGGGAAAACATGGGGCTATGGCTACACCTTC; CDR3 protein: CASSLEGAGKTWGYGYTF
V gene: TRBV30; J gene: TRBJ2-1; D gene: NA; clone size: NA; CDR3 DNA: TGTGCCTGGTTAAACGAATACAATGAGCAGTTCTTC; CDR3 protein: CAWLNEYNEQFF
V gene: TRBV5-1; J gene: TRBJ1-1; D gene: NA; clone size: NA; CDR3 DNA: TGCGCCAGCAGCTTGGAGACAGCAAACACTGAAGCTTTCTTT; CDR3 protein: CASSLETANTEAFF
V gene: TRBV7-8; J gene: TRBJ1-5; D gene: NA; clone size: NA; CDR3 DNA: TGTGCCAGCAGCTTAGCGTCCGGGGACGGTCAGCCCCAGCATTTT; CDR3 protein: CASSLASGDGQPQHF
V gene: TRBV19; J gene: TRBJ1-1; D gene: TRBD1; clone size: NA; CDR3 DNA: TGTGCCAGTAGTGTATCGACAGGGGCCAATGAAGCTTTCTTT; CDR3 protein: CASSVSTGANEAFF
V gene: TRBV21-1; J gene: TRBJ1-1; D gene: NA; clone size: NA; CDR3 DNA: TGTGCCAGCAGCGCCGAGCCACAGGGAGGCACTGAAGCTTTCTTT; CDR3 protein: CASSAEPQGGTEAFF